This T cell receptor (beta chain) originates from a study of post-analysis software for immune sequencing data. Broader study findings: About five TRBV segments occurring more often in patients than controls included TRBV5-6, TRBV5-1 and TRBV20-1.

The TCR beta cDNA libraries contained unique molecular identifiers. TCRdb reprocessed the PCR reads via MiXCR and lists one record per CDR3 protein. Of fewer than 700,000 distinct CDR3 sequences in the sample, 44% are singletons; the top ten hold around 1.7%. Germline loops: CDR1 SGHTS, CDR2 YDEGEE. V was clipped by 4 bases and J by 4 bases; unmatched bases: 9. The CDR3 runs to 16 residues. This clonotype was found a few times. Its antigen is not identified. The receptor was derived from a girl between 5 and 17 years old with multiple sclerosis. This chain uses TRBV5-8 with TRBJ2-1; 9 positions agree with TRBD1. Sequenced sample: blood. The CDR3 is CASSPRDRDSYNEQFF. In DNA form, the CDR3 reads TGTGCCAGCAGCCCGCGGGACAGGGACTCTTACAATGAGCAGTTCTTC.